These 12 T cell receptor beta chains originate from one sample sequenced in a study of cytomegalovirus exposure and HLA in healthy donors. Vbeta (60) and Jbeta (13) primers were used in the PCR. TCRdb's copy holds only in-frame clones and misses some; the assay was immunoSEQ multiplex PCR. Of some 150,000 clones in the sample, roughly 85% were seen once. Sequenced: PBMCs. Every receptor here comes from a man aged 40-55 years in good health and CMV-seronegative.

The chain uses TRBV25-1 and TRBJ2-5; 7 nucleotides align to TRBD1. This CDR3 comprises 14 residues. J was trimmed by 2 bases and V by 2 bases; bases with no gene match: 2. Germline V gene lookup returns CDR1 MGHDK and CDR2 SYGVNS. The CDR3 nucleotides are TGTGCCAGCAGTGAACCCAGGGGGCAAGAGACCCAGTACTTC. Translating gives CASSEPRGQETQYF.

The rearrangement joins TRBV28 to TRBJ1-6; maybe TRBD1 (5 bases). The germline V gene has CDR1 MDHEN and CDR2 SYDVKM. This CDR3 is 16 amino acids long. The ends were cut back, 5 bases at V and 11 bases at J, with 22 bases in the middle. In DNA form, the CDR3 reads TGTGCCAGCAGTCCCCCCCGCAGACAGCGAAGCACACCCCTCCACTTT. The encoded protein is CASSPPRRQRSTPLHF.

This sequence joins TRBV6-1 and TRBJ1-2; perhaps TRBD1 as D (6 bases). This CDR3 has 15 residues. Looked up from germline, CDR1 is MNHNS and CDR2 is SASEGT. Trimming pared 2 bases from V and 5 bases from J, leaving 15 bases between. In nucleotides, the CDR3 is TGTGCCAGCAGTGAATTTCGGACAGCCGCATATGGCTACACCTTC. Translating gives CASSEFRTAAYGYTF.

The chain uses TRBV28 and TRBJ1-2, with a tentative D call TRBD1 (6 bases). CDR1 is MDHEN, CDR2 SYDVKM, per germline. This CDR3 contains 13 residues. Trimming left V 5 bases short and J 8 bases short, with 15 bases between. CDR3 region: CASSTTGLEGYTF. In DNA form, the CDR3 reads TGTGCCAGCAGTACAACAGGGCTTGAGGGCTACACCTTC.

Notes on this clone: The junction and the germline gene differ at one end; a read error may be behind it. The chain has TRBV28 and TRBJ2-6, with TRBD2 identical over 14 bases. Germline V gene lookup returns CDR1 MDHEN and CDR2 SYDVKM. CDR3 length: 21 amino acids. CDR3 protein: CASTPNVWGTSGSSGANGLTF. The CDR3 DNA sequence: TGTGCCAGCACTCCCAACGTTTGGGGGACTAGCGGGAGCTCTGGGGCCAACGGCCTGACTTTC.

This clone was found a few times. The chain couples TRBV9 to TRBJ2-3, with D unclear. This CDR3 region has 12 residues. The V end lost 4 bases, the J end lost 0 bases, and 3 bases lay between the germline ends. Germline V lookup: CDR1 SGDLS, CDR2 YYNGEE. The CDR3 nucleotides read TGTGCCAGCAGCCTAAGCACAGATACGCAGTATTTT. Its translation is CASSLSTDTQYF.

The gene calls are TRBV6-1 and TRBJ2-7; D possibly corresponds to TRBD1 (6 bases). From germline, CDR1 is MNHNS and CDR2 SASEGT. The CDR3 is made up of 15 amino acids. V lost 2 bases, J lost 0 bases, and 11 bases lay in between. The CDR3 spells CASSENRASSYEQYF. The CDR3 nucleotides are TGTGCCAGCAGTGAAAACAGGGCCTCCTCCTACGAGCAGTACTTC.

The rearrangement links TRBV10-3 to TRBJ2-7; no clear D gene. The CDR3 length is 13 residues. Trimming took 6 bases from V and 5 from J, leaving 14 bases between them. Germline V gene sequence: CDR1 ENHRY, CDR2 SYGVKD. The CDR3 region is CAISKTASDEQYF. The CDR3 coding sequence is TGTGCCATCAGCAAGACTGCCAGCGACGAGCAGTACTTC.

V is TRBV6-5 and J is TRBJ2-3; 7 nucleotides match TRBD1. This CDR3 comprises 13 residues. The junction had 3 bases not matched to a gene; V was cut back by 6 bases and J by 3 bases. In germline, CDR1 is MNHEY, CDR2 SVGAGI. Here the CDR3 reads CASSRGITDTQYF. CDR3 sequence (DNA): TGTGCCAGCAGCAGGGGGATTACAGATACGCAGTATTTT.

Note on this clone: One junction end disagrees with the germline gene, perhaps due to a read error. The CDR3 sequence: CASSSFYSGANGLTF. The CDR3 DNA is TGTGCCAGCAGCTCGTTTTACTCTGGGGCCAACGGCCTGACTTTC. The chain couples TRBV11-1 to TRBJ2-6; the D gene is possibly TRBD1 (5 bases). The CDR3 length is 15 residues. The germline CDR1 and CDR2 sequences are SGHAT and FQDESV (reference sequence).

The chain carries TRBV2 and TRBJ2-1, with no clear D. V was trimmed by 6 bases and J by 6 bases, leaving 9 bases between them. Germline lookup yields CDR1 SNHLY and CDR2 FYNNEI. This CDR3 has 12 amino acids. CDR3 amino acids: CASRRQTNEQFF. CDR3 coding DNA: TGTGCCAGCAGACGACAAACCAATGAGCAGTTCTTC.

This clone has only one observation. The DNA for the CDR3 is TGTGCCAGCAGCTTAGCGTCTAGCGGTAAGCAGTACTTC. Translating gives CASSLASSGKQYF. The chain employs TRBV7-2 and TRBJ2-7, with 7 bases fitting TRBD2. Trimming at V came to 0 bases and at J to 8 bases, leaving 4 bases not matched to a gene. The germline gives CDR1 SGHTA, CDR2 FQGNSA. This CDR3 is built from 13 residues.